The 4 T cell receptor beta chains reported below all come from one sample, sequenced in a study of control samples from healthy donors and cancer patients. Using immunoSEQ multiplex PCR, the repertoire was profiled, and TCRdb retains in-frame clones only, with some absent. Here the sample spans 100,000 to 150,000 clones, almost 95% being singletons. Sequencing was carried out using PBMCs. These TCRs come from a man aged 80 or over with head and neck cancer.

The J gene is TRBJ2-3, the V gene TRBV4-3; D is possibly TRBD2 (6 bases). The V end was cut by 4 bases, the J end by 4 bases, with 21 bases between. This CDR3 region has 17 residues. CDR1 is LGHNA, CDR2 YSLEER, per germline. In DNA, the CDR3 is TGCGCCAGCAGCCCCCTCTCTAGCTCTACGGGGGCAGATACGCAGTATTTT. The encoded protein is CASSPLSSSTGADTQYF.

Here the CDR3 reads CASSMGQGGSPLHF. As DNA, the CDR3 is TGTGCCAGTAGTATGGGGCAGGGGGGTTCACCCCTCCACTTT. This chain links TRBV19 with TRBJ1-6; 7 nucleotides match TRBD1. The CDR3 is made up of 14 amino acids. V lost 3 bases and J lost 9; bases outside the gene matches: 5. Germline V lookup: CDR1 LNHDA, CDR2 SQIVND (reference sequence).

The V gene is TRBV9, the J gene TRBJ2-5; D is uncertain. The CDR3 has 15 amino acids. Germline V gives CDR1 SGDLS, CDR2 YYNGEE. V was clipped by 4 bases and J by 4 bases, with 17 bases between them. The CDR3 DNA reads as TGTGCCAGCAGCCCACAAGGACGGCCGGGAGAGACCCAGTACTTC. Amino acid sequence: CASSPQGRPGETQYF.

This chain connects TRBV6-5 to TRBJ2-7; 11 bases are a match to TRBD1. V dropped 10 bases and J dropped 3; count of bases not matched to a gene: 11. This CDR3 comprises 15 residues. In germline, CDR1 is MNHEY, CDR2 SVGAGI. CDR3 bases: TGTGCCACTAGTGCCGACGGGACAGGGGGCTACGAGCAGTACTTC. Translating it yields CATSADGTGGYEQYF.